This is a list of T cell receptor beta chains from one sample in a study of CD8+ T cells in alopecia areata. Assay: immunoSEQ multiplex PCR; the TCRdb copy retains only in-frame clones and omits some. The sample lists about 130,000 clones, around three fifths occurring once. Sequencing used CD4+ T cells sorted from blood, obtained at week 0. Receptor source: a human donor with alopecia areata. CDR3s include the opening cysteine and the closing phenylalanine or tryptophan. The D gene is left open where the match is weak. Clone size appears in some rows only: once, few, many, or a class for an expanded clone.

d_call: TRBD1; cdr3_length: 14; v_call: TRBV4-2; j_call: TRBJ1-2; clone_size: .; cdr3_nt: TGTGCCAGCAGCCAAGAAGACAGGGTCTACGGCTACACCTTC; cdr3_aa: CASSQEDRVYGYTF
d_call: TRBD2; cdr3_length: 16; v_call: TRBV18; j_call: TRBJ2-1; clone_size: .; cdr3_nt: TGTGCCAGCGCCCCACGACTAGCGGGGGACAACAATGAGCAGTTCTTC; cdr3_aa: CASAPRLAGDNNEQFF
d_call: .; cdr3_length: 15; v_call: TRBV5-5; j_call: TRBJ1-1; clone_size: few; cdr3_nt: TGTGCCAGCAGCTCGGTCGTGGGCAGTGGCACTGAAGCTTTCTTT; cdr3_aa: CASSSVVGSGTEAFF
d_call: TRBD1; cdr3_length: 15; v_call: TRBV4-1; j_call: TRBJ2-1; clone_size: few; cdr3_nt: TGCGCCAGCAGCCACGGACAGGGGATTCGTAGGGAGCAGTTCTTC; cdr3_aa: CASSHGQGIRREQFF
d_call: TRBD1; cdr3_length: 16; v_call: TRBV19; j_call: TRBJ2-1; clone_size: few; cdr3_nt: TGTGCCAGTAGTGGCTCACCGGGACAGGGTTACAATGAGCAGTTCTTC; cdr3_aa: CASSGSPGQGYNEQFF
d_call: .; cdr3_length: 14; v_call: TRBV6-6; j_call: TRBJ2-2; clone_size: once; cdr3_nt: TGTGCCAGCACCCGATCAGCGAACACCGGGGAGCTGTTTTTT; cdr3_aa: CASTRSANTGELFF
d_call: TRBD2; cdr3_length: 17; v_call: TRBV7-9; j_call: TRBJ2-5; clone_size: few; cdr3_nt: TGTGCCAGCAGGTCTCCGGTAGGACTAGCGGGAGAAGAGACCCAGTACTTC; cdr3_aa: CASRSPVGLAGEETQYF
d_call: .; cdr3_length: 12; v_call: TRBV2; j_call: TRBJ1-2; clone_size: few; cdr3_nt: TGTGCCAGTACAGGCTTATCTTATGGCTACACCTTC; cdr3_aa: CASTGLSYGYTF
d_call: .; cdr3_length: 11; v_call: TRBV20-1; j_call: TRBJ2-1; clone_size: .; cdr3_nt: TGCAGTGCTAGAGCGCCAAATGAGCAGTTCTTC; cdr3_aa: CSARAPNEQFF
d_call: .; cdr3_length: 14; v_call: TRBV6-6; j_call: TRBJ2-6; clone_size: .; cdr3_nt: TGTGCCAGCAGTAGCACAGAAAAAGCCAACGTCCTGACTTTC; cdr3_aa: CASSSTEKANVLTF
d_call: TRBD2; cdr3_length: 14; v_call: TRBV7-3; j_call: TRBJ2-3; clone_size: .; cdr3_nt: TGTGCCAGCAGCTCGGGGGGTCGCACAGATACGCAGTATTTT; cdr3_aa: CASSSGGRTDTQYF
d_call: TRBD1; cdr3_length: 16; v_call: TRBV15; j_call: TRBJ1-2; clone_size: few; cdr3_nt: TGTGCCACCAGCGTAACGTCACAGGGGTTTGAGTATGGCTACACCTTC; cdr3_aa: CATSVTSQGFEYGYTF
d_call: TRBD2; cdr3_length: 15; v_call: TRBV4-2; j_call: TRBJ2-5; clone_size: .; cdr3_nt: TGTGCCAGCAGCCAAGGACCTAGCGGCCAAGAGACCCAGTACTTC; cdr3_aa: CASSQGPSGQETQYF
d_call: TRBD1; cdr3_length: 14; v_call: TRBV6-1; j_call: TRBJ1-1; clone_size: .; cdr3_nt: TGTGCCAGCAGGGGGACAGGGAAGAACACTGAAGCTTTCTTT; cdr3_aa: CASRGTGKNTEAFF
d_call: TRBD1; cdr3_length: 16; v_call: TRBV7-6; j_call: TRBJ1-5; clone_size: .; cdr3_nt: TGTGCCAGCAGCCCGATGACAGGGGGCCTGGGGCAGCCCCAGCATTTT; cdr3_aa: CASSPMTGGLGQPQHF
d_call: .; cdr3_length: 16; v_call: TRBV28; j_call: TRBJ2-5; clone_size: .; cdr3_nt: TGTGCCAGCATTACCTCTACAGTCGGCGGGAAAGAGACCCAGTACTTC; cdr3_aa: CASITSTVGGKETQYF
d_call: TRBD1; cdr3_length: 15; v_call: TRBV5-6; j_call: TRBJ1-1; clone_size: few; cdr3_nt: TGTGCCAGCAGCGCGACGCGAACAGGGGTTTTGAAAGCTTTCTTT; cdr3_aa: CASSATRTGVLKAFF
d_call: TRBD1; cdr3_length: 15; v_call: TRBV27; j_call: TRBJ2-4; clone_size: few; cdr3_nt: TGTGCCAGCAGTCTACGACAGGGGGCCAAAAACATTCAGTACTTC; cdr3_aa: CASSLRQGAKNIQYF
d_call: .; cdr3_length: 13; v_call: TRBV6-5; j_call: TRBJ2-3; clone_size: .; cdr3_nt: TGTGCCAGCAGGCGAGGGAGCACAGATACGCAGTATTTT; cdr3_aa: CASRRGSTDTQYF
d_call: TRBD1; cdr3_length: 17; v_call: TRBV19; j_call: TRBJ1-1; clone_size: .; cdr3_nt: TGTGCCAGTAGTGATCCGGGACAGGGGATAGGTAACACTGAAGCTTTCTTT; cdr3_aa: CASSDPGQGIGNTEAFF
d_call: TRBD2; cdr3_length: 15; v_call: TRBV7-8; j_call: TRBJ2-5; clone_size: few; cdr3_nt: TGTGCCAGCAGCGCCGCCTCCGGGACTAAAGAGACCCAGTACTTC; cdr3_aa: CASSAASGTKETQYF
d_call: TRBD1; cdr3_length: 14; v_call: TRBV7-2; j_call: TRBJ1-4; clone_size: .; cdr3_nt: TGTGCCAGCAGCTTATTGGGACAGGCAGAAAAACTGTTTTTT; cdr3_aa: CASSLLGQAEKLFF
d_call: .; cdr3_length: 14; v_call: TRBV2; j_call: TRBJ1-1; clone_size: .; cdr3_nt: TGTGCCAGCAGGAGGGGCAGTTTGAACACTGAAGCTTTCTTT; cdr3_aa: CASRRGSLNTEAFF
d_call: .; cdr3_length: 17; v_call: TRBV11-2; j_call: TRBJ1-6; clone_size: once; cdr3_nt: TGTGCCAGCAGCTTAGATAATCTGGCTGGGCCCTCGTCGCCCCTCCACTTT; cdr3_aa: CASSLDNLAGPSSPLHF